The following is a T cell receptor (beta chain) sequence with its context. Generated by immunoSEQ multiplex PCR, the TCRdb table keeps only in-frame clones and is missing some. Of 100,000 to 150,000 clones listed, 70% to 90% are singletons. The V gene end was trimmed by 8 bases and the J gene end by 3 bases; junction bases not matched to a gene: 9. CDR3 length: 15 residues. In germline, CDR1 is MNHEY, CDR2 SVGAGI. This specimen belongs to a study of control samples from healthy donors and cancer patients. The chain combines TRBV6-5 with TRBJ1-4, with 7 nucleotides matching TRBD1. This clonotype was obtained from a man in his 60s in good health. Sequencing used blood. The CDR3 nucleotides are TGTGCCAGCCGGAGGGACAGTCGGCCTAATGAAAAACTGTTTTTT. Encoded protein: CASRRDSRPNEKLFF.